A single sample is the source of the 23 T cell receptor beta chains below, sequenced in a study of blood T cell repertoires in COVID-19. Profiled with immunoSEQ multiplex PCR; TCRdb holds only in-frame clones, not every one. Counted here are some 130,000 clones, roughly 86% occurring once; the ten biggest clones make up 3% to 4.5%. What was sequenced was peripheral blood. These receptors originate from a woman aged 55-69 years with acute or convalescent COVID-19.

The chain is built from TRBV27 and TRBJ1-2; 10 nucleotides align to TRBD1. J lost 8 bases, V lost 7 bases, and 7 bases had no gene match. Germline CDR1 is MNHEY and CDR2 is SMNVEV (reference sequence). There are 13 residues in the CDR3. The CDR3, as DNA: TGTGCCAGCACCACAGGGGGACAGGGGGGCTACACCTTC. Amino acid sequence: CASTTGGQGGYTF.

The CDR3 loop is CASSQGLAGLTGELFF. CDR3 sequence (DNA): TGTGCCAGCAGCCAAGGACTAGCGGGGTTAACCGGGGAGCTGTTTTTT. The chain carries TRBV3-1 (or the pseudogene TRBV3-2) and TRBJ2-2, with 11 bases fitting TRBD2. V dropped 1 base and J dropped 5; count of bases not matched to a gene: 3. Germline values: CDR1 LGHDT, CDR2 YNNKEL (reference sequence). This CDR3 is built from 16 residues.

The chain uses TRBV2 and TRBJ1-1; 7 bases fit TRBD1. The V gene's germline CDR1 is SNHLY and CDR2 FYNNEI. The CDR3 is made up of 14 amino acids. The V gene end was trimmed by 5 bases and the J gene end by 0 bases; junction bases not matched to a gene: 3. CDR3 residues: CASSPGQMNTEAFF. In DNA form, the CDR3 reads TGTGCCAGCAGTCCGGGACAGATGAACACTGAAGCTTTCTTT.

The V gene is TRBV5-1, the J gene TRBJ2-1; tentative D call: TRBD1 (7 bases). Trimming took 4 bases from V and 9 from J, leaving 17 bases between them. This CDR3 region has 14 residues. CDR1 and CDR2 (germline): SGHRS, YFSETQ. The CDR3 sequence: CASSGGQGGVEQFF. The DNA of the CDR3 is TGCGCCAGCAGCGGCGGTCAGGGGGGAGTTGAGCAGTTCTTC. Full variable domain (rest looked up from reference TRBV5-1 and TRBJ2-1): KAGVTQTPRYLIKTRGQQVTLSCSPISGHRSVSWYQQTPGQGLQFLFEYFSETQRNKGNFPGRFSGRQFSNSRSEMNVSTLELGDSALYLCASSGGQGGVEQFFGPGTRLTVL.

The J gene is TRBJ2-2, the V gene TRBV5-1; a weak D match, TRBD2 (5 bases). Looked up from germline, CDR1 is SGHRS and CDR2 is YFSETQ. Trimming cost V 3 bases and J 5 bases, with 5 bases left between them. The CDR3 spans 12 residues. CDR3 amino acids: CASSWETGELFF. Written as DNA, the CDR3 is TGCGCCAGCAGCTGGGAGACCGGGGAGCTGTTTTTT.

This chain links TRBV7-9 with TRBJ1-6, with D possibly being TRBD1 (5 bases). Trimming took off 1 base at V and 8 bases at J, with 12 bases between the two ends. CDR1 is SEHNR, CDR2 FQNEAQ, per germline (reference sequence). The CDR3 loop spans 15 amino acids. CDR3 sequence (DNA): TGTGCCAGCAGCTTAGGCCAGGGTGTTGATTCACCCCTCCACTTT. This gives the protein CASSLGQGVDSPLHF. Complete variable domain (other parts from reference TRBV7-9 and TRBJ1-6): DTGVSQNPRHKITKRGQNVTFRCDPISEHNRLYWYRQTLGQGPEFLTYFQNEAQLEKSRLLSDRFSAERPKGSFSTLEIQRTEQGDSAMYLCASSLGQGVDSPLHFGNGTRLTVT.

This rearrangement joins TRBV24-1 to TRBJ2-2; no definite D call. The ends were cut back, 5 bases at V and 6 bases at J, with 15 bases in the middle. This CDR3 has 15 amino acids. CDR1 is KGHDR, CDR2 SFDVKD, per germline. CDR3 in amino acids: CATSAPDNEPGELFF. DNA for the CDR3: TGTGCCACCAGTGCTCCCGACAATGAACCCGGGGAGCTGTTTTTT.

The V gene is TRBV5-5, the J gene TRBJ2-7; 10 bases map to TRBD1. Germline loops: CDR1 SGHKS, CDR2 YYEKEE (reference sequence). The CDR3 sequence is 15 residues long. V lost 2 bases and J lost 4; bases outside the gene matches: 6. In DNA, the CDR3 is TGTGCCAGCAGCTTTCCGGGACAGGGGAGGTACGAGCAGTACGTC. Encoded protein: CASSFPGQGRYEQYV.

The rearrangement uses TRBV20-1 and TRBJ2-1; TRBD1 matches 7 bases. The trim removed 4 bases at V and 9 bases at J, leaving 3 bases unmatched. The CDR3 totals 11 residues. CDR1 and CDR2 from the germline V gene are DFQATT and SNEGSKA (reference sequence). The CDR3 reads CSAKGAGEQFF. The DNA for the CDR3 is TGCAGTGCTAAGGGGGCCGGTGAGCAGTTCTTC.

The gene calls are TRBV29-1 and TRBJ2-1; TRBD2 aligns across 10 bases. CDR1 is SQVTM and CDR2 is ANQGSEA in the germline V gene. The CDR3 length is 14 residues. The V gene end was trimmed by 6 bases and the J gene end by 9 bases; junction bases not matched to a gene: 11. CDR3 amino acids: CSVALGTSDFEQFF. The CDR3 DNA sequence: TGCAGCGTCGCACTGGGGACTAGCGACTTTGAGCAGTTCTTC.

V gene TRBV7-2 combines with J gene TRBJ2-1, with TRBD2 matching over 9 bases. This CDR3 is 15 amino acids long. Per the germline V gene, CDR1 is SGHTA and CDR2 is FQGNSA. The trim removed 5 bases at V and 5 bases at J, leaving 7 bases unmatched. In nucleotides, the CDR3 is TGTGCCAGCAGCCGGGATAGCGGGAGTAACAATGAGCAGTTCTTC. It is translated as CASSRDSGSNNEQFF.

The gene calls are TRBV7-2 and TRBJ2-3, with TRBD2 matching over 13 bases. The germline gives CDR1 SGHTA, CDR2 FQGNSA. Germline trimming cut 4 bases from V and 5 bases from J; bases unmatched to any gene: 6. The length of the CDR3 is 16 residues. CDR3 region: CASSSPGLAGVDTQYF. The CDR3 DNA reads as TGTGCCAGCAGCTCCCCCGGACTAGCGGGAGTAGATACGCAGTATTTT. Variable domain in full (rest from reference TRBV7-2 and TRBJ2-3): GAGVSQSPSNKVTEKGKDVELRCDPISGHTALYWYRQSLGQGLEFLIYFQGNSAPDKSGLPSDRFSAERTGGSVSTLTIQRTQQEDSAVYLCASSSPGLAGVDTQYFGPGTRLTVL.

About this clone: This is likely a read error, given that the CDR3 carries no conserved phenylalanine or tryptophan at its end. The DNA is omitted, as the CDR3 cannot be located on it reliably, and the CDR3 follows TCRdb's listing. The chain uses TRBV28 and TRBJ1-5. Termini included, the CDR3 measures 14 amino acids. Germline-derived CDR1 and CDR2 are MDHEN and SYDVKM. This CDR3 is CASSLRAPREGRVI.

The DNA of the CDR3 is TGTGCCAGCAGTCCGAGGACAGGTAAAGGCTACACCTTC. The encoded protein is CASSPRTGKGYTF. The rearrangement joins TRBV27 to TRBJ1-2; 7 bases agree with TRBD1. The CDR3 spans 13 residues. The V gene end was trimmed by 5 bases and the J gene end by 8 bases; junction bases not matched to a gene: 8. Germline V CDR1 and CDR2: MNHEY, SMNVEV (reference sequence).

The V gene is TRBV5-1, the J gene TRBJ2-3; maybe TRBD1 (6 bases). The CDR3 totals 23 residues. Trimming cost V 9 bases and J 1 base, with 42 bases left between them. The germline V gene has CDR1 SGHRS and CDR2 YFSETQ. As DNA, the CDR3 is TGCGCCACCAAAGGGGACCCAGTAGTACAGGGTGAGGGGGTGGGCCTCGGCACAGATACGCAGTATTTT. Its translation: CATKGDPVVQGEGVGLGTDTQYF.

V and J are TRBV7-3 and TRBJ1-1, with D maybe TRBD1 (6 bases). The ends were cut back, 2 bases at V and 8 bases at J, with 12 bases in the middle. The CDR3 extends over 13 amino acids. Germline loops: CDR1 SGHTA, CDR2 FQGTGA. The CDR3 spells CASSLDGGTEAFF. CDR3 in DNA: TGTGCCAGCAGCTTAGACGGGGGGACAGAAGCTTTCTTT.

This clone was recorded only once. The chain combines TRBV19 with TRBJ1-6, with 7 bases that match TRBD1. The CDR3 has 14 amino acids. Per germline, CDR1 LNHDA and CDR2 SQIVND (reference sequence). The V and J ends lost 4 bases and 7 bases, in that order; junction bases with no gene match: 4. CDR3 nucleotides: TGTGCCAGTAGTACCGGGACAGCGAATTCACCCCTCCACTTT. It yields the protein CASSTGTANSPLHF.

This rearrangement joins TRBV28 to TRBJ2-1; perhaps TRBD2 as D (5 bases). Trimming shortened V by 5 bases and J by 7 bases, and 12 bases separated the two germline ends. The CDR3 extends over 13 amino acids. Germline V CDR1 and CDR2: MDHEN, SYDVKM. CDR3 residues: CASSPSWENEQFF. As DNA, the CDR3 is TGTGCCAGCAGTCCCTCCTGGGAGAATGAGCAGTTCTTC.

The chain uses TRBV5-1 and TRBJ1-1; a weak D match, TRBD1 (5 bases). The V end was cut by 0 bases, the J end by 0 bases, with 6 bases between. CDR1 is SGHRS and CDR2 is YFSETQ in the germline V gene. This CDR3 is built from 14 residues. CDR3 sequence reads: CASSLGQMNTEAFF. Here the CDR3 DNA reads TGCGCCAGCAGCTTGGGACAGATGAACACTGAAGCTTTCTTT.

The chain carries TRBV10-1 and TRBJ2-7; TRBD1 matches at 7 bases. The junction had 10 bases not matched to a gene; V was cut back by 3 bases and J by 5 bases. CDR1 WNHNN and CDR2 SYGVQD come from the germline V gene (reference sequence). The CDR3 extends over 15 amino acids. The CDR3 protein is CASSEVSGQVNEQYF. DNA for the CDR3: TGCGCCAGCAGTGAAGTGTCCGGACAGGTAAACGAGCAGTACTTC.

This clone was detected once. V gene TRBV9 combines with J gene TRBJ2-6, with D uncertain. V was cut by 0 bases and J by 0 bases, with 4 bases left in between. CDR3 size: 15 residues. The germline V gene encodes CDR1 SGDLS and CDR2 YYNGEE. The CDR3 region is CASSVGHSGANVLTF. The CDR3 DNA follows: TGTGCCAGCAGCGTAGGACACTCTGGGGCCAACGTCCTGACTTTC.

Notes on this clone: This CDR3 is also generated by other DNA sequences in the sample. This chain connects TRBV29-1 to TRBJ2-3; TRBD2 matches 7 bases. The germline CDR1 and CDR2 sequences are SQVTM and ANQGSEA. CDR3 length: 12 residues. With V trimmed by 6 bases and J by 0 bases, 0 bases remained unmatched. The CDR3 here is CSVGRSTDTQYF. As DNA, the CDR3 is TGCAGCGTCGGGAGGAGCACAGATACGCAGTATTTT.

CDR3 coding DNA: TGTGCCACCAGTTCCGGGAACTATGGCTACACCTTC. Translation gives CATSSGNYGYTF. This chain links TRBV24-1 with TRBJ1-2; D remains unclear. The length of the CDR3 is 12 residues. CDR1 KGHDR and CDR2 SFDVKD come from the germline V gene. V was cut by 6 bases and J by 2 bases, with 6 bases left in between.